This T cell receptor (beta chain) was recorded in a study of OX40 agonist ivuxolimab in advanced cancers. V was shortened by 0 bases and J by 5 bases, with 20 bases between the two germline ends. CDR1 and CDR2 (germline): SGHRS, YFSETQ. There are 17 residues in the CDR3. Generated by immunoSEQ multiplex PCR, the TCRdb table keeps only in-frame clones and is missing some. The data hold some 70,000 clones, with approximately 89% observed a single time. Blood sampling took place at baseline, cycle 4 day 1, and cycle 7 day 1. The sequencing here drew on CD4+ or CD8+ T cells sorted from blood, taken in a trial of the OX40 agonist ivuxolimab. This TCR was recovered from an adult with an advanced solid tumor such as melanoma, head and neck, liver or kidney cancer. V and J are TRBV5-1 and TRBJ2-5; possible D gene TRBD2, 5 bases. The CDR3 nucleotides are TGCGCCAGCAGCTTGGTGAATGCGGGTCCGCGAGGTGAGACCCAGTACTTC. Amino acid sequence: CASSLVNAGPRGETQYF. The full variable domain, completed using reference TRBV5-1 and TRBJ2-5, is KAGVTQTPRYLIKTRGQQVTLSCSPISGHRSVSWYQQTPGQGLQFLFEYFSETQRNKGNFPGRFSGRQFSNSRSEMNVSTLELGDSALYLCASSLVNAGPRGETQYFGPGTRLLVL.